The sequence of this T cell receptor (beta chain) was determined in a study of blood T cells in healthy people across ages. The germline gives CDR1 MNHEY, CDR2 SMNVEV (reference sequence). The CDR3 consists of 15 residues. Trimming took 6 bases from V and 0 from J, leaving 12 bases between them. Samples each yielded at least 5 micrograms of total RNA. A second PCR, run for roughly 7 to 12 cycles, used a sample-barcoded 5' primer plus a J-beta primer mix. Every sample produced at least 2.5 million CDR3-containing paired-end reads. TCRdb re-analysed the 5' RACE reads in MiXCR, keeping a single row per CDR3 protein. The table lists about 1.5 million distinct CDR3 sequences, 35% to 45% of them singletons.

The sample consisted of blood. The sequence was collected from a woman aged 18 to 35 in good health. The rearrangement uses TRBV27 and TRBJ2-1, with D unclear. This chain's CDR3 is CASSPILYSYNEQFF. Written as DNA, the CDR3 is TGTGCCAGCAGCCCAATCCTATACTCCTACAATGAGCAGTTCTTC.